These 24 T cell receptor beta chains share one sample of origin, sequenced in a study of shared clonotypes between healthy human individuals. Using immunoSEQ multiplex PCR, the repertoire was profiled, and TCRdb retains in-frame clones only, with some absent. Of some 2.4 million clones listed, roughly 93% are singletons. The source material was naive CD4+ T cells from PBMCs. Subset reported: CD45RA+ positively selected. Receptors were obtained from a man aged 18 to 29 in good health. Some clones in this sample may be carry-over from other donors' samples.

CDR3 sequence (DNA): TGTGCCAGCAGCTTAGGGGCGCCTTCCTACACTGAAGCTTTCTTT. As protein: CASSLGAPSYTEAFF. The V gene is TRBV7-2, the J gene TRBJ1-1; no clear D. The CDR3 has 15 residues. V lost 1 base to trimming and J lost 3 bases, with 12 bases between them. Germline values: CDR1 SGHTA, CDR2 FQGNSA.

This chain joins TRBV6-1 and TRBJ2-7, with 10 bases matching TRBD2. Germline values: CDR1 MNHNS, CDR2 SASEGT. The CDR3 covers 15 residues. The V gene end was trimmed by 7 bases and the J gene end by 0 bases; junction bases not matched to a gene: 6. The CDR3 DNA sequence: TGTGCCAGCACCGCAACTAGCGGGATCTCCTACGAGCAGTACTTC. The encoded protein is CASTATSGISYEQYF.

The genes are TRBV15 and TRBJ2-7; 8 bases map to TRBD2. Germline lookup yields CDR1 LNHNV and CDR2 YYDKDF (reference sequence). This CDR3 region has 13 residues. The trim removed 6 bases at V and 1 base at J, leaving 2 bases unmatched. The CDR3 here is CATRASGSYEQYF. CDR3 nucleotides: TGTGCCACCAGGGCTAGCGGGTCCTACGAGCAGTACTTC.

The CDR3 coding sequence is TGTGCCAGCAGCCAAGGAGCTAGCGTGAGTTGGGAGACCCAGTACTTC. Translated: CASSQGASVSWETQYF. The chain carries TRBV14 and TRBJ2-5; tentative D call: TRBD2 (6 bases). The germline CDR1 and CDR2 sequences are SGHDN and FVKESK. Trimming took 1 base from V and 5 from J, leaving 17 bases between them. This CDR3 is built from 16 residues.

The CDR3 spells CASSPRDRGPSSGANVLTF. CDR3 coding DNA: TGTGCCAGCAGCCCTCGGGACAGGGGGCCTAGCTCTGGGGCCAACGTCCTGACTTTC. The V call is TRBV13, the J call TRBJ2-6; 12 bases agree with TRBD1. The J segment lost 0 bases and the V segment lost 5 bases, leaving 8 bases of the junction unmatched. CDR1 PRHDT and CDR2 FYEKMQ come from the germline V gene (reference sequence). The CDR3 extends over 19 amino acids.

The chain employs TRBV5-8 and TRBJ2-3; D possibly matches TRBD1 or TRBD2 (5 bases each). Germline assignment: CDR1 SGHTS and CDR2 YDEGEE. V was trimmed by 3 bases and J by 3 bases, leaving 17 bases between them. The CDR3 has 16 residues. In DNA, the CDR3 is TGTGCCAGCAGCTCACGGAAGGGACGGGTAACAGATACGCAGTATTTT. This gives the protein CASSSRKGRVTDTQYF. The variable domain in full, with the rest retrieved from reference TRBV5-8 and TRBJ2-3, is EAGVTQSPTHLIKTRGQQATLRCSPISGHTSVYWYQQALGLGLQFLLWYDEGEERNRGNFPPRFSGRQFPNYSSELNVNALELEDSALYLCASSSRKGRVTDTQYFGPGTRLTVL.

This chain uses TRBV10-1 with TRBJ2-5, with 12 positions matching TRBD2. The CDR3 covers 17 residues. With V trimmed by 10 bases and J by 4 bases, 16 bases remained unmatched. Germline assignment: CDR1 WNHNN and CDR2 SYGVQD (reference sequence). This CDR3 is CANKGGGLAGGRETQYF. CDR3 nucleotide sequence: TGCGCCAATAAAGGGGGCGGGCTAGCGGGAGGGCGAGAGACCCAGTACTTC.

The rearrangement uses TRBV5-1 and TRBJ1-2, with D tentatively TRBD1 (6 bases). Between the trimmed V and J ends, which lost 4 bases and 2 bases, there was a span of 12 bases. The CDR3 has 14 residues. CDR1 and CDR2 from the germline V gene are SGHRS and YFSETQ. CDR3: CASSLGTPNYGYTF. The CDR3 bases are TGCGCCAGCAGCCTGGGGACACCGAACTATGGCTACACCTTC. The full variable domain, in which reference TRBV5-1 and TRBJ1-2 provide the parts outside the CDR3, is KAGVTQTPRYLIKTRGQQVTLSCSPISGHRSVSWYQQTPGQGLQFLFEYFSETQRNKGNFPGRFSGRQFSNSRSEMNVSTLELGDSALYLCASSLGTPNYGYTFGSGTRLTVV.

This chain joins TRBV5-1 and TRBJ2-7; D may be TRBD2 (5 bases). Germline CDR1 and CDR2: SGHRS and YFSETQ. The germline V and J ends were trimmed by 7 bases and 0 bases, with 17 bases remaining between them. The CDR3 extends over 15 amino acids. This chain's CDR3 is CASSTQDSLSYEQYF. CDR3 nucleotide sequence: TGCGCCAGCTCCACTCAGGACTCACTCTCCTACGAGCAGTACTTC. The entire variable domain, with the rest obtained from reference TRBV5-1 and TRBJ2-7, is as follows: KAGVTQTPRYLIKTRGQQVTLSCSPISGHRSVSWYQQTPGQGLQFLFEYFSETQRNKGNFPGRFSGRQFSNSRSEMNVSTLELGDSALYLCASSTQDSLSYEQYFGPGTRLTVT.

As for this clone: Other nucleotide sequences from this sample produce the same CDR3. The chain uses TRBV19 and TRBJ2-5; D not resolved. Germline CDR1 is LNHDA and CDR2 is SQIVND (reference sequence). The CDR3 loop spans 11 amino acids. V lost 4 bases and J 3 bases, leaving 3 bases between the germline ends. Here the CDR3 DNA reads TGTGCCAGTAGTAGAGAAGAGACCCAGTACTTC. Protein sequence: CASSREETQYF.

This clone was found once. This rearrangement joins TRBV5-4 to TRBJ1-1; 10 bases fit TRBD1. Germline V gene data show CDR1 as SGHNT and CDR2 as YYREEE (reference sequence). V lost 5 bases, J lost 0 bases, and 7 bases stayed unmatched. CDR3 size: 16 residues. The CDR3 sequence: CASRSGTGALNTEAFF. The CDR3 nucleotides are TGTGCCAGCAGGTCCGGGACAGGGGCGCTGAACACTGAAGCTTTCTTT.

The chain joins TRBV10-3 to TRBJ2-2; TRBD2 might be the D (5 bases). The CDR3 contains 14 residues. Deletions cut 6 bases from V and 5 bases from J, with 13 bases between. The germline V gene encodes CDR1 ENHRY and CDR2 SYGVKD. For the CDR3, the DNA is TGTGCCATCAGATACACGGGGATTACCGGGGAGCTGTTTTTT. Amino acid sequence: CAIRYTGITGELFF.

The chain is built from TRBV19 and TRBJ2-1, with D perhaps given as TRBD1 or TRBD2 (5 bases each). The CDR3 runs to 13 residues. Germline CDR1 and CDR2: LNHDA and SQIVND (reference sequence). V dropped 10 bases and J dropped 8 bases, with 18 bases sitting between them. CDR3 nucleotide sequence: TGTGCCACTACGGGACGGCGGCTTGATGAGCAGTTCTTC. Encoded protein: CATTGRRLDEQFF.

The CDR3 region is CASSETGALYGYTF. CDR3 coding DNA: TGTGCCAGCAGCGAGACCGGGGCTCTCTATGGCTACACCTTC. This rearrangement joins TRBV9 to TRBJ1-2; D is perhaps TRBD1 (5 bases). The V gene lost 3 bases and the J gene lost 4 bases, with 13 bases spanning the gap. Germline CDR1 and CDR2: SGDLS and YYNGEE. There are 14 residues in the CDR3.

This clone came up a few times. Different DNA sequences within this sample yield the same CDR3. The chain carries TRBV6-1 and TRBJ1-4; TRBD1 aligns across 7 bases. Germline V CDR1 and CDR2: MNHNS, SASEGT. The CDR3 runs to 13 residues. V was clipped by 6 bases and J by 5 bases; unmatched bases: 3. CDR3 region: CASRGRGNEKLFF. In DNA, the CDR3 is TGTGCCAGCAGGGGCAGGGGGAATGAAAAACTGTTTTTT.

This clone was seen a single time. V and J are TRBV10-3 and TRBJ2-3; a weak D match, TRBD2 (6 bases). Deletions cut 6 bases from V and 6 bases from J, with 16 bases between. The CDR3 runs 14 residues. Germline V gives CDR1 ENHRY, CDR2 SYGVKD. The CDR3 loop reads CAIRRTGRMDTQYF. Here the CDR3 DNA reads TGTGCCATCAGAAGGACGGGGAGGATGGATACGCAGTATTTT.

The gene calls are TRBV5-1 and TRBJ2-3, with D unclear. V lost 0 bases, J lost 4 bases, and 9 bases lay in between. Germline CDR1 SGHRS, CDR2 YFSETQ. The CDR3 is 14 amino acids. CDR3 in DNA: TGCGCCAGCAGCTTGGTTGGAGAACCAGATACGCAGTATTTT. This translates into CASSLVGEPDTQYF. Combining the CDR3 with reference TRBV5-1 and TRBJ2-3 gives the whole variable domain KAGVTQTPRYLIKTRGQQVTLSCSPISGHRSVSWYQQTPGQGLQFLFEYFSETQRNKGNFPGRFSGRQFSNSRSEMNVSTLELGDSALYLCASSLVGEPDTQYFGPGTRLTVL.

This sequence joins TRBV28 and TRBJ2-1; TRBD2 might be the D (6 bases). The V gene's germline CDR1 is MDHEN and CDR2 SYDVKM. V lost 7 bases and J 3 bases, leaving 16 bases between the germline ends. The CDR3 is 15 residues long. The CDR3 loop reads CASTPGPSVYNEQFF. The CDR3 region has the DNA TGTGCCAGCACCCCTGGGCCTAGCGTCTACAATGAGCAGTTCTTC.

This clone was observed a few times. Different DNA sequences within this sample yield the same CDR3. The CDR3 sequence: CSVVRVMNTEAFF. Written as DNA, the CDR3 is TGCAGCGTTGTGAGGGTAATGAACACTGAAGCTTTCTTT. The chain links TRBV29-1 to TRBJ1-1; D gene uncertain. Trimming cost V 4 bases and J 0 bases, with 9 bases left between them. This CDR3 spans 13 amino acids. Germline loops: CDR1 SQVTM, CDR2 ANQGSEA.

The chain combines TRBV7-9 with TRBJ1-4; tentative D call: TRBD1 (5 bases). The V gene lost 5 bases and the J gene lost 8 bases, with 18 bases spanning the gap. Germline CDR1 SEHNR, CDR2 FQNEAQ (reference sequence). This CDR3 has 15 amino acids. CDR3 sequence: CASSALGGVGEKLFF. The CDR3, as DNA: TGTGCCAGCAGCGCCCTTGGGGGGGTCGGCGAAAAACTGTTTTTT. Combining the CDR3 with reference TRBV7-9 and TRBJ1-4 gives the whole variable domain DTGVSQNPRHKITKRGQNVTFRCDPISEHNRLYWYRQTLGQGPEFLTYFQNEAQLEKSRLLSDRFSAERPKGSFSTLEIQRTEQGDSAMYLCASSALGGVGEKLFFGSGTQLSVL.

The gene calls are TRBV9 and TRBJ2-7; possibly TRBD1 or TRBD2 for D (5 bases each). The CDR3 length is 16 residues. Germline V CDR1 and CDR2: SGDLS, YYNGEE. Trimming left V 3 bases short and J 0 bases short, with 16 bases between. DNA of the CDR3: TGTGCCAGCAGCGCTACCGGGACCAAGAACTCCTACGAGCAGTACTTC. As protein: CASSATGTKNSYEQYF.

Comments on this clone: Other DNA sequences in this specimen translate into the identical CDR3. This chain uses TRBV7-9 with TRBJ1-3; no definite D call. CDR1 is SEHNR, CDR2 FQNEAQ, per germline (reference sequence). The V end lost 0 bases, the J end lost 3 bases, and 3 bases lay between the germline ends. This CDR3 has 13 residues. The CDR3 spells CASSLAGGNTIYF. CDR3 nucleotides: TGTGCCAGCAGCTTAGCGGGTGGAAACACCATATATTTT. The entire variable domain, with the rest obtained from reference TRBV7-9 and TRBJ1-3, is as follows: DTGVSQNPRHKITKRGQNVTFRCDPISEHNRLYWYRQTLGQGPEFLTYFQNEAQLEKSRLLSDRFSAERPKGSFSTLEIQRTEQGDSAMYLCASSLAGGNTIYFGEGSWLTVV.

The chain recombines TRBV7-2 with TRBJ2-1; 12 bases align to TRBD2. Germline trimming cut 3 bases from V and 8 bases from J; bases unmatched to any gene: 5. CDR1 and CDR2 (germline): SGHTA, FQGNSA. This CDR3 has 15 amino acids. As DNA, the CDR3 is TGTGCCAGCAGCTTGGCTAGCGGGAGGGTGTATGAGCAGTTCTTC. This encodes CASSLASGRVYEQFF.

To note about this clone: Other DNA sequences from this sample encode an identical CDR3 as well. The CDR3 protein is CASSLATGGYEQYF. The CDR3 bases are TGCGCCAGCAGCTTGGCGACAGGGGGCTACGAGCAGTACTTC. J is TRBJ2-7 and V is TRBV5-1, with 9 positions matching TRBD1. The trim removed 0 bases at V and 3 bases at J, leaving 1 base unmatched. The CDR3 has 14 residues. Germline lookup yields CDR1 SGHRS and CDR2 YFSETQ.